This T cell receptor (beta chain) was retrieved from a study of identical twins. This clonotype was recorded a few times. Its antigen is undetermined. Study-wide results and limits: Reduced insertions were recorded for abundant cord blood beta clonotypes, with no such pattern in memory repertoires. There was more out-of-frame TCR alpha sharing in monozygotic twins than models estimated. Weaker excess twin sharing was seen among beta out-of-frame sequences.

Trimming took 4 bases from V and 6 from J; bases not matched to a gene: 8. This CDR3 comprises 15 residues. Germline V CDR1 and CDR2: PRHDT, FYEKMQ (reference sequence). TCRdb ran MiXCR on the 5' RACE reads and lists one entry per CDR3 protein. Of approximately 890,000 distinct CDR3 sequences listed, 12% are singletons. The same data also contributed to another study, on yellow fever vaccine responses in identical twins.

This sequence was found in a woman under 30 in good health. Input material: PBMCs. This chain uses TRBV13 with TRBJ2-1, with TRBD1 matching 8 bases. DNA for the CDR3: TGTGCCAGCAGCTCAGGACAGGGCCCTGGCAATGAGCAGTTCTTC. This gives the protein CASSSGQGPGNEQFF.